The 8 T cell receptor beta chains below come from one sample, sequenced in a study of cytomegalovirus exposure and HLA in healthy donors. PCR involved 60 Vbeta and 13 Jbeta primers. The protocol was immunoSEQ multiplex PCR, while the TCRdb copy is restricted to in-frame clones and leaves out a portion. This sample has some 190,000 clones, with around 80% found just once. The sample taken for sequencing was PBMCs. Receptors originate from a woman aged 25 to 39 in good health and CMV-seropositive.

In its sample, this clone was seen once. The CDR3 DNA follows: TGTGCCAGTAGTGGGACAGGGGGCTCCTACAATGAGCAGTTCTTC. Its translation is CASSGTGGSYNEQFF. V gene TRBV19 combines with J gene TRBJ2-1; 11 bases are shared with TRBD1. CDR1 and CDR2 (germline): LNHDA, SQIVND (reference sequence). The CDR3 spans 15 residues. The trim removed 5 bases at V and 0 bases at J, leaving 0 bases unmatched.

On this clone: A read error may produce the germline difference seen at one junction end. This chain links TRBV15 with TRBJ2-6, with D possibly TRBD1 on 5 matching bases. Germline CDR1 and CDR2: LNHNV and YYDKDF (reference sequence). This CDR3 spans 15 amino acids. CDR3 loop: CATSRGPSGANGLTF. DNA for the CDR3: TGTGCCACCAGCAGAGGACCCTCTGGGGCCAACGGCCTGACTTTC.

The rearrangement joins TRBV4-1 to TRBJ1-2, with 7 bases fitting TRBD1. The germline V gene has CDR1 MGHRA and CDR2 YSYEKL. This CDR3 has 16 amino acids. V trimming: 2 bases; J trimming: 2 bases; junction bases outside the gene matches: 8. The CDR3 DNA follows: TGCGCCAGCAGCCAACACCCGGCGACAGGGAACTATGGCTACACCTTC. This gives the protein CASSQHPATGNYGYTF.

J is TRBJ2-4 and V is TRBV9; TRBD2 aligns across 9 bases. Looked up from germline, CDR1 is SGDLS and CDR2 is YYNGEE. J was trimmed by 3 bases and V by 4 bases; bases with no gene match: 5. This CDR3 comprises 15 residues. CDR3 nucleotide sequence: TGTGCCAGCAGCACGAGCGGGGGGAACAAAAACATTCAGTACTTC. It codes for CASSTSGGNKNIQYF.

V usage is TRBV10-2 and J usage is TRBJ1-3; D ambiguous. The ends were cut back, 0 bases at V and 0 bases at J, with 12 bases in the middle. CDR3 length: 17 amino acids. CDR1 is WSHSY and CDR2 is SAAADI in the germline V gene. This CDR3 is CASSESNRFYSGNTIYF. CDR3 bases: TGCGCCAGCAGTGAGTCGAACAGATTCTACTCTGGAAACACCATATATTTT.

This clone was detected only a few times. The chain employs TRBV7-3 and TRBJ1-1, with D possibly matching TRBD1 (5 bases). The CDR3 is 13 residues long. Trimming removed 5 bases from V and 1 base from J, with 8 bases in between. CDR1 and CDR2 from the germline V gene are SGHTA and FQGTGA. The CDR3 sequence: CASSPRGNTEAFF. CDR3 coding DNA: TGTGCCAGCAGCCCTAGGGGGAACACTGAAGCTTTCTTT.

The genes are TRBV5-1 and TRBJ2-1; 9 nucleotides agree with TRBD1. CDR3 length equals 17 residues. CDR1 and CDR2 (germline): SGHRS, YFSETQ. V shed 2 bases, J shed 7 bases, and the junction held 13 bases outside the gene matches. The CDR3 DNA sequence: TGCGCCAGCAGCTTACAGGGGGCGCTTTATCCTCCTAATGAGCAGTTCTTC. Protein product: CASSLQGALYPPNEQFF. Complete variable domain (other parts from reference TRBV5-1 and TRBJ2-1): KAGVTQTPRYLIKTRGQQVTLSCSPISGHRSVSWYQQTPGQGLQFLFEYFSETQRNKGNFPGRFSGRQFSNSRSEMNVSTLELGDSALYLCASSLQGALYPPNEQFFGPGTRLTVL.

The V and J genes are TRBV7-3 and TRBJ2-3, with 9 bases aligning to TRBD2. CDR1 and CDR2 from the germline V gene are SGHTA and FQGTGA. CDR3 length equals 15 residues. The junction had 3 bases not matched to a gene; V was cut back by 3 bases and J by 2 bases. The CDR3 DNA is TGTGCCAGCAGCTTCGCGGGGGGGCCCACAGATACGCAGTATTTT. Protein: CASSFAGGPTDTQYF.